The present T cell receptor (beta chain) was sequenced within a study of human T cells and chemical hapten exposure. Study overall: The cohort included alopecia areata under or over 50% scalp, totalis and universalis. Slight volume differences across pooled libraries mainly accounted for varying per-sample TCR yields. Findings of the study overall: Positive correlation was observed between PT1 expanded TCR counts and patch test score.

MiXCR was run by TCRdb on the RACE reads, yielding one entry per CDR3 protein. The sample has approximately 110,000 distinct CDR3 sequences; approximately 10% are singletons. Time point specified: patch test 1, 2 weeks after DPC sensitization. This sample's treatment: therapeutic diphenylcyclopropenone sensitization with weekly scalp DPC. CDR3 length: 12 amino acids. V was cut by 1 base and J by 9 bases, with 10 bases left in between. Germline CDR1 and CDR2: SGHKS and YYEKEE (reference sequence). As for this clonotype: As yet, its antigen is unknown.

The clonotype was recovered from a middle-aged woman with alopecia areata. Some clones in this sample may be carry-over from other donors' samples. The source was whole blood, collected in connection with sensitization to the hapten diphenylcyclopropenone (DPC). V usage is TRBV5-5 and J usage is TRBJ2-5; no firm D call. This CDR3 is CASSLSLEAQYF. Written as DNA, the CDR3 is TGTGCCAGCAGCTTGTCCCTTGAGGCCCAGTACTTC.